The 8 T cell receptor beta chains given below trace back to one sample, sequenced in a study of human T cells and chemical hapten exposure (dated by TCRdb to the early 2020s). The time point label, as the study defines it: patch test 2, 6 weeks after DPC sensitization. The intended sense of this specimen's treatment or condition label: therapeutic diphenylcyclopropenone sensitization with weekly scalp DPC. Preparation of the library involved RACE. TCRdb lists the instrument as NextSeq 500. TCRdb passed the public sequencing reads through fastp at Q25 and MiXCR, retaining productive beta sequences. Under each unique CDR3 protein, matching rows form one entry showing the most common genes and DNA. Counted in this sample were about 400,000 distinct CDR3 sequences; roughly 6% of them appeared once. Clones ranked in the top ten supply under 7% of the sample. Sample: whole blood, taken in connection with sensitization to the hapten diphenylcyclopropenone (DPC). The receptors were gathered from a woman aged 18-30 years with alopecia areata. Some clones in this sample may be carry-over from other donors' samples.

This chain uses TRBV14 with TRBJ1-4, with D tentatively TRBD1 (5 bases). Germline V gene sequence: CDR1 SGHDN, CDR2 FVKESK. Deletions cut 4 bases from V and 4 bases from J, with 7 bases between. CDR3 size: 13 residues. The chain's CDR3 is CASSRTLNEKLFF. In DNA, the CDR3 is TGTGCCAGCAGCCGGACACTTAATGAAAAACTGTTTTTT. Filled out from reference TRBV14 and TRBJ1-4, the complete variable domain reads EAGVTQFPSHSVIEKGQTVTLRCDPISGHDNLYWYRRVMGKEIKFLLHFVKESKQDESGMPNNRFLAERTGGTYSTLKVQPAELEDSGVYFCASSRTLNEKLFFGSGTQLSVL.

There are many counts of this clonotype. The chain joins TRBV6-1 to TRBJ1-2; D possibly corresponds to TRBD1 (5 bases). The germline gives CDR1 MNHNS, CDR2 SASEGT. The CDR3 is 19 residues long. Trimming left V 2 bases short and J 5 bases short, with 27 bases between. The CDR3, as DNA: TGTGCCAGCAGTGAACCGAGATTTGGGGGATTGGCAGGGTCGTATGGCTACACCTTC. Residues: CASSEPRFGGLAGSYGYTF.

This clonotype was seen more than once but under ten times. The chain joins TRBV5-6 to TRBJ2-3; 7 bases fit TRBD2. The germline V gene has CDR1 SGHDT and CDR2 YYEEEE. This CDR3 contains 16 residues. V lost 0 bases to trimming and J lost 0 bases; unmatched junction nucleotides: 4. CDR3: CASSLGLAQSTDTQYF. CDR3 nucleotides: TGTGCCAGCAGCTTGGGACTAGCCCAAAGCACAGATACGCAGTATTTT.

This clonotype has more than one count but fewer than ten. V and J are TRBV20-1 and TRBJ2-3; no clear D. This CDR3 has 13 amino acids. V was trimmed by 3 bases and J by 2 bases, leaving 9 bases between them. The V gene's germline CDR1 is DFQATT and CDR2 SNEGSKA (reference sequence). The CDR3, as DNA: TGCAGTGCTAGGGGCAGGCTCACAGATACGCAGTATTTT. This codes for CSARGRLTDTQYF.

Many counts were recorded for this clonotype. V usage is TRBV4-1 and J usage is TRBJ2-3; 10 positions match TRBD2. Looked up from germline, CDR1 is MGHRA and CDR2 is YSYEKL. The CDR3 covers 18 residues. The V segment lost 1 base and the J segment 0 bases; nucleotides outside the gene matches: 7. CDR3 DNA: TGCGCCAGCAGCCAAGGGGTCCTTAGCGGGGGGAGCACAGATACGCAGTATTTT. The encoded protein is CASSQGVLSGGSTDTQYF.

In this sample, this clonotype turned up many times. The V call is TRBV20-1, the J call TRBJ1-6; 8 nucleotides agree with TRBD1. CDR3 length: 15 amino acids. Looked up from germline, CDR1 is DFQATT and CDR2 is SNEGSKA (reference sequence). Trimming took 6 bases from V and 5 from J; bases not matched to a gene: 9. CDR3 sequence reads: CSALRTGSDNSPLHF. In DNA form, the CDR3 reads TGCAGTGCCCTTCGGACAGGGAGTGATAATTCACCCCTCCACTTT.

The chain couples TRBV7-8 to TRBJ1-2; D gene uncertain. Germline CDR1 reads SGHVS; CDR2 reads FQNEAQ. V was cut by 5 bases and J by 4 bases, with 20 bases left in between. The CDR3 consists of 16 residues. The CDR3 reads CASSPEARTILYGYTF. Written as DNA, the CDR3 is TGTGCCAGCAGCCCCGAAGCCAGGACGATACTCTATGGCTACACCTTC.

The rearrangement joins TRBV5-1 to TRBJ2-1, with D perhaps being TRBD1 or TRBD2 (5 bases each). V lost 1 base to trimming and J lost 2 bases, with 13 bases between them. The CDR3 has 16 residues. CDR1 SGHRS and CDR2 YFSETQ come from the germline V gene. CDR3 sequence reads: CASSLRGDETYNEQFF. The CDR3 DNA follows: TGCGCCAGCAGCTTGAGAGGGGATGAGACCTACAATGAGCAGTTCTTC.